Following are 18 T cell receptor beta chains from one sample sequenced in a study of CD8+ T cells in alopecia areata. Reverse transcribed after extraction, RNA yielded cDNA as the sequencing template. Produced via immunoSEQ multiplex PCR; TCRdb's table is partial and in-frame only. Sampling found about 9,100 clones, none seen once. CD4, CD8alpha, NKG2D, NKG2ACE and other markers were used to sort pooled cutaneous lymph node cells. The specimen sequenced was CD8+ T cells sorted from a lymph node. All receptors come from a C3H/HeJ mouse with alopecia areata. The MHC haplotype of this mouse line is H2-k.

With regard to this clone: Germline and genes: mouse. The DNA ends 4 residues before the CDR3 does, and the rest of the CDR3 is filled in from the germline J gene. V is TRBV31 and J is TRBJ2-1, with TRBD1 matching over 7 bases. Losses at the gene ends were 1 base for V and 0 bases for J; bases not matched to a gene: 3. The germline V gene encodes CDR1 GKSSPN and CDR2 SITVG. The CDR3 is 15 amino acids. CDR3 sequence reads: CAWSPGTDNYAEQFF. The part of the CDR3 DNA that was read is TGTGCCTGGAGTCCCGGGACAGATAACTATGCT.

This clone has ten or more counts. Gene names and germline refer to mouse. The read halts 4 residues ahead of the CDR3 end, with the missing end drawn from the germline J gene. The chain couples TRBV19 to TRBJ2-3; 7 bases align to TRBD2. This CDR3 has 17 residues. CDR1 and CDR2 (germline): FNHDT, SITEND (reference sequence). V was clipped by 2 bases and J by 0 bases; unmatched bases: 9. The CDR3 is CASSILGEGSSAETLYF. CDR3 DNA, as far as it was read: TGTGCCAGCAGTATTCTGGGGGAAGGGTCTAGTGCAGAA. Combining the CDR3 with reference TRBV19 and TRBJ2-3 gives the whole variable domain GGIITQTPKFLIGQEGQKLTLKCQQNFNHDTMYWYRQDSGKGLRLIYYSITENDLQKGDLSEGYDASREKKSSFSLTVTSAQKNEMAVFLCASSILGEGSSAETLYFGSGTRLTVL.

This clone came up many times. Gene names are the mouse ones. The read ends 4 residues shy of where the CDR3 ends; the end is completed using the germline J gene. The gene calls are TRBV19 and TRBJ2-5; D perhaps matches TRBD2 (7 bases). Germline V lookup: CDR1 FNHDT, CDR2 SITEND (reference sequence). CDR3 length: 16 residues. V was clipped by 3 bases and J by 1 base, with 15 bases between them. The sequenced CDR3 bases are TGTGCCAGCAGTACACCGAAGGGGGGGGACCAAGAC. As protein: CASSTPKGGDQD. In full, the CDR3 is CASSTPKGGDQDTQYF.

This clone showed up many times. Gene labels here are mouse ones. The read ends 4 residues early relative to the CDR3; the germline J gene fills the gap. Within the sample, other DNA sequences also encode this same CDR3. The chain links TRBV13-3 to TRBJ2-4; perhaps TRBD1 as D (6 bases). Deletions cut 2 bases from V and 0 bases from J, with 10 bases between. This CDR3 comprises 15 residues. The germline V gene encodes CDR1 NNHDY and CDR2 SYVADS. The covered CDR3 bases are TGTGCCAGCAGTGACAGGGGAGATAGTCAAAAC. This translates into CASSDRGDSQN. The full-length CDR3 reads as CASSDRGDSQNTLYF.

The table lists this clone with a few counts. Mouse gene names apply. The read halts 4 residues ahead of the CDR3 end, with the missing end drawn from the germline J gene. The chain recombines TRBV13-1 with TRBJ1-2, with TRBD1 identical over 8 bases. This CDR3 contains 17 residues. V shed 0 bases, J shed 0 bases, and the junction held 7 bases outside the gene matches. Germline lookup yields CDR1 NSHNY and CDR2 SYGAGN. The sequenced part of the CDR3 DNA is TGTGCCAGCAGTGATGCAGTCCAGGGGGCTGCAAACTCC. Residues: CASSDAVQGAANS. The full CDR3 sequence reads CASSDAVQGAANSDYTF.

This clone was seen many times. Any gene name here is a mouse gene name. The read comes to an end 4 residues before the CDR3 does, leaving the germline J gene to fill in the end. J is TRBJ1-1 and V is TRBV13-3; D is uncertain. Deletions cut 5 bases from V and 3 bases from J, with 8 bases between. This CDR3 region has 12 residues. CDR1 NNHDY and CDR2 SYVADS come from the germline V gene. CDR3 DNA (partial): TGTGCCAGCAGCGGTTGGGACACA. Its translation is CASSGWDT. The full CDR3 protein is CASSGWDTEVFF.

This clone was picked up many times. Mouse names are used for the genes. The CDR3 end is not reached by the read, which stops 4 residues before it; the germline J gene fills it in. V is TRBV14 and J is TRBJ1-1; possible D gene TRBD1, 5 bases. CDR3 length: 14 residues. The V gene's germline CDR1 is SGHDT and CDR2 FRDEAV. Trimming took 2 bases from V and 0 from J, leaving 8 bases between them. CDR3 sequence reads: CASSLRGANTEVFF. The CDR3 DNA, read in part, is TGTGCCAGCAGTTTACGGGGGGCAAACACA.

Judged by abundance, this clone is medium-sized. Gene names denote mouse genes. Read sequence stops 4 residues before the CDR3 end, and the germline J gene provides the missing end. The chain joins TRBV1 to TRBJ2-5, with D maybe TRBD1 (5 bases). Germline V gene sequence: CDR1 NSQYPW, CDR2 LRSPGD (reference sequence). The CDR3 length is 16 residues. Incomplete CDR3 DNA: TGCACCTGCAGTGCAGATCTTAGGGGAAGGGGTGAC. Its translation is CTCSADLRGRGD. The full CDR3 reads CTCSADLRGRGDTQYF.

By its share, this clone is medium-sized. Mouse gene names and germline throughout. The read ends 4 residues shy of where the CDR3 ends; the end is completed using the germline J gene. The chain is built from TRBV1 and TRBJ2-1; 10 nucleotides line up with TRBD2. The length of the CDR3 is 15 residues. Germline loops: CDR1 NSQYPW, CDR2 LRSPGD (reference sequence). The CDR3 here is CTCSAYDWGVAEQFF. CDR3 bases read: TGCACCTGCAGTGCCTATGACTGGGGGGTGGCT.

In this sample, this clone turned up many times. The listed genes are named as in mouse. From the germline J gene comes the end of the CDR3, since the read stops 4 residues before it. The chain uses TRBV13-2 and TRBJ2-7; 9 positions match TRBD1. V lost 2 bases to trimming and J lost 3 bases; unmatched junction nucleotides: 0. The CDR3 is 13 amino acids. The germline CDR1 and CDR2 sequences are NNHNN and SYGAGS (reference sequence). The part of the CDR3 DNA that was read is TGTGCCAGCGGTGAGGGACAGGGCTAT. This gives the protein CASGEGQGY. The full CDR3 sequence reads CASGEGQGYEQYF.

In this sample, this clone turned up many times. The gene names here belong to mouse. From the germline J gene comes the end of the CDR3, since the read stops 4 residues before it. The gene calls are TRBV1 and TRBJ2-1; TRBD2 aligns across 8 bases. CDR1 is NSQYPW and CDR2 is LRSPGD in the germline V gene (reference sequence). The CDR3 is 14 amino acids. Trimming removed 4 bases from V and 1 base from J; junction bases left unmatched: 0. The DNA read from the CDR3 is TGCACCTGCAGTGGGACTGGGAACTATGCT. Translating it yields CTCSGTGNYA. The CDR3 as a whole reads CTCSGTGNYAEQFF. The full variable domain, its missing parts supplied by reference TRBV1 and TRBJ2-1, is VTLLEQNPRWRLVPRGQAVNLRCILKNSQYPWMSWYQQDLQKQLQWLFTLRSPGDKEVKSLPGADYLATRVTDTELRLQVANMSQGRTLYCTCSGTGNYAEQFFGPGTRLTVL.

This clone occurred many times. Gene names denote mouse genes. The sequenced fragment ends 4 residues before the CDR3 boundary, so the rest is inferred from the germline J gene. This rearrangement joins TRBV29 to TRBJ2-5, with D perhaps matching TRBD1 (6 bases). The CDR3 is made up of 15 amino acids. The germline V gene has CDR1 MSHET and CDR2 SYDVDS. Trimming shortened V by 2 bases and J by 2 bases, and 11 bases separated the two germline ends. The CDR3 loop is CASSLLRDTQDTQYF. The sequenced CDR3 bases are TGTGCTAGCAGTTTACTCCGGGACACCCAAGAC.

This clone was recorded at least ten times. Gene names and germline match the mouse. Read data end 4 residues before the CDR3 end; the end is taken from the germline J gene. This chain joins TRBV1 and TRBJ2-5; 12 nucleotides agree with TRBD2. Germline CDR1 and CDR2: NSQYPW and LRSPGD (reference sequence). The CDR3 spans 15 residues. The CDR3 reads CTCSDGLGGEDTQYF. The CDR3 DNA, read in part, is TGCACCTGCAGTGACGGACTGGGGGGGGAAGAC.

This clone was found many times. Genes and germline are mouse. The missing CDR3 end, 4 residues past where the read stops, is filled in from the germline J gene. The chain links TRBV19 to TRBJ2-5; TRBD2 matches 8 bases. Germline CDR1 and CDR2: FNHDT and SITEND (reference sequence). There are 14 residues in the CDR3. Partial CDR3 DNA: TGTGCCAGCACCCGGACTGGGAGAGGGGAC. Translated: CASTRTGRGD. The entire CDR3 is CASTRTGRGDTQYF.

This clone was detected many times. Gene names follow the mouse nomenclature. The read falls 4 residues short of the CDR3 end, and the missing part is taken from the germline J gene. The V and J genes are TRBV13-2 and TRBJ2-1, with 11 bases that match TRBD2. CDR1 is NNHNN and CDR2 is SYGAGS in the germline V gene (reference sequence). The CDR3 is made up of 15 amino acids. V lost 5 bases, J lost 1 base, and 2 bases stayed unmatched. Incomplete CDR3 DNA: TGTGCCAGCGGGGACTGGGGGGCGAACTATGCT. This encodes CASGDWGANYA. The entire CDR3 protein is CASGDWGANYAEQFF.

Many counts were recorded for this clone. All gene names here are mouse names. Read data end 4 residues before the CDR3 end; the end is taken from the germline J gene. This chain uses TRBV13-3 with TRBJ2-4; D is possibly TRBD1 (6 bases). The V gene's germline CDR1 is NNHDY and CDR2 SYVADS. There are 12 residues in the CDR3. The sequenced part of the CDR3 DNA is TGTGCCAGCAGACAGGGAAAAAAC. Translating it yields CASRQGKN. The whole CDR3 protein is CASRQGKNTLYF.

This clone occurred many times. Mouse gene names and germline throughout. The read terminates 4 residues before the CDR3 end, so the remaining end is supplied by the germline J gene. The chain uses TRBV19 and TRBJ2-1; 7 bases match TRBD1. Germline assignment: CDR1 FNHDT and CDR2 SITEND (reference sequence). V trimming: 7 bases; J trimming: 1 base; junction bases outside the gene matches: 5. The CDR3 covers 14 residues. This CDR3 reads CASAKQGNYAEQFF. CDR3 DNA, as far as it was read: TGTGCCAGCGCGAAACAGGGGAACTATGCT.

Many counts were recorded for this clone. Gene names are mouse gene names. The read terminates 3 residues ahead of where the CDR3 ends, so the germline J gene completes it. V usage is TRBV12-1 and J usage is TRBJ1-3; TRBD1 matches at 8 bases. CDR1 SGHSN and CDR2 HYEKVE come from the germline V gene. The CDR3 loop spans 13 amino acids. Partial CDR3 DNA: TGTGCCAGCTCTCTTCCCGACAGGGGTACG. This codes for CASSLPDRGT. In full, the CDR3 is CASSLPDRGTLYF.